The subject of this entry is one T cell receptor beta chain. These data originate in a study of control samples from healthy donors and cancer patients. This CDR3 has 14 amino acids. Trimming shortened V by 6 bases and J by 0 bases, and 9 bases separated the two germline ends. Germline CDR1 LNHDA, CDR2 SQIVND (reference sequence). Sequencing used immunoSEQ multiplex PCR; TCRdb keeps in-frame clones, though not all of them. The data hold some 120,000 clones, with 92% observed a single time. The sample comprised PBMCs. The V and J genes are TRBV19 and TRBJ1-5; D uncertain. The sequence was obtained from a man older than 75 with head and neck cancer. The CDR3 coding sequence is TGTGCCAGTAGCGCGACTTATAGCAATCAGCCCCAGCATTTT. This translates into CASSATYSNQPQHF.